Listed here are 14 T cell receptor beta chains from one sample, sequenced in a study of T cells in Graves' hyperthyroidism and ophthalmopathy. RNA transcripts were the template for amplifying TCR beta CDR3 regions. The TCR CDR3 was amplified in a first-round RT-PCR using the HTBI primer set. TCRdb called the multiplex PCR reads again in MiXCR, with one record for every CDR3 protein. Of under 65,000 distinct CDR3 sequences in the sample, roughly 50% were seen once. The sample was blood. These receptors all come from a woman aged 60 to 75 with Graves' ophthalmopathy.

This clonotype was counted a few times. This chain connects TRBV6-6 to TRBJ1-1; 8 nucleotides match TRBD1. CDR1 MNHNY and CDR2 SVGAGI come from the germline V gene (reference sequence). Trimming removed 5 bases from V and 4 bases from J; junction bases left unmatched: 6. CDR3 length: 14 amino acids. CDR3 nucleotide sequence: TGTGCCAGCAGTCTTACCACAGGGGGCACTGAAGCTTTCTTT. This gives the protein CASSLTTGGTEAFF.

This clonotype was recorded at least ten times. V gene TRBV3-1 combines with J gene TRBJ2-2, with TRBD2 identical over 9 bases. In germline, CDR1 is LGHDT, CDR2 YNNKEL (reference sequence). The CDR3 sequence is 14 residues long. V shed 4 bases, J shed 6 bases, and the junction held 3 bases outside the gene matches. This CDR3 is CASSPGLAPGELFF. The CDR3 coding sequence is TGTGCCAGCAGCCCGGGACTAGCCCCCGGGGAGCTGTTTTTT.

This clonotype was observed at least ten times. The chain joins TRBV11-1 to TRBJ1-1; no clear D gene. V was shortened by 1 base and J by 2 bases, with 11 bases between the two germline ends. This CDR3 has 15 residues. CDR1 SGHAT and CDR2 FQDESV come from the germline V gene (reference sequence). This chain's CDR3 is CASSLVQEKNTEAFF. The DNA for the CDR3 is TGTGCCAGCAGCTTAGTGCAGGAAAAAAACACTGAAGCTTTCTTT.

Ten or more counts support this clonotype. The CDR3 DNA reads TGCAGTGCTAGAGACGGTAGTGGTGGGGCCTACGAGCAGTACTTC. Its protein is CSARDGSGGAYEQYF. The rearrangement joins TRBV20-1 to TRBJ2-7; D is undetermined. CDR3 length: 15 residues. V dropped 0 bases and J dropped 2 bases, with 14 bases sitting between them. The germline gives CDR1 DFQATT, CDR2 SNEGSKA (reference sequence).

This clonotype was found many times. The rearrangement links TRBV6-2 or TRBV6-3 to TRBJ2-1; 11 bases line up with TRBD2. This CDR3 has 16 amino acids. Germline V gene data show CDR1 as MNHEY and CDR2 as SVGEGT. The junction had 8 bases not matched to a gene; V was cut back by 6 bases and J by 4 bases. CDR3 in amino acids: CASRPIAGGAYNEQFF. DNA of the CDR3: TGTGCCAGCAGACCAATAGCGGGGGGGGCGTACAATGAGCAGTTCTTC.

The V call is TRBV10-1, the J call TRBJ2-4; 7 bases are shared with TRBD1. The CDR3 sequence is 13 residues long. Trimming at V came to 6 bases and at J to 4 bases, leaving 3 bases not matched to a gene. Germline V gene lookup returns CDR1 WNHNN and CDR2 SYGVQD (reference sequence). The chain's CDR3 is CASRGGEKNIQYF. DNA of the CDR3: TGCGCCAGCAGAGGGGGCGAAAAAAACATTCAGTACTTC.

This clonotype appeared many times. The rearrangement uses TRBV29-1 and TRBJ2-5; weak D call: TRBD2 (5 bases). Per germline, CDR1 SQVTM and CDR2 ANQGSEA. This CDR3 has 13 residues. V shed 3 bases and J shed 1 base, with 9 bases lying between them. CDR3 sequence reads: CSVERGSQETQYF. CDR3 DNA: TGCAGCGTTGAGAGAGGGAGCCAAGAGACCCAGTACTTC.

The rearrangement links TRBV20-1 to TRBJ2-7; 8 nucleotides line up with TRBD2. TRBJ2-1 explains the end of the DNA better; the J call may be wrong. This CDR3 is 15 amino acids long. Germline assignment: CDR1 DFQATT and CDR2 SNEGSKA (reference sequence). The CDR3 DNA sequence: TGCAGTGCTAGAGATACGGGGGGGCTTGTGAATGAGCAGTTCTTC. It codes for CSARDTGGLVNEQFF.

The chain employs TRBV20-1 and TRBJ1-1, with 8 bases that match TRBD1. CDR1 and CDR2 from the germline V gene are DFQATT and SNEGSKA (reference sequence). Trimming removed 2 bases from V and 4 bases from J; junction bases left unmatched: 6. This CDR3 spans 14 amino acids. CDR3 region: CSARPGTGGTEAFF. CDR3 nucleotide sequence: TGCAGTGCTAGACCCGGGACAGGAGGCACTGAAGCTTTCTTT.

This clonotype was seen more than once but under ten times. The chain employs TRBV24-1 and TRBJ1-2; possible D gene TRBD1, 6 bases. Germline lookup yields CDR1 KGHDR and CDR2 SFDVKD. Trimming pared 3 bases from V and 8 bases from J, leaving 12 bases between. The CDR3 spans 13 residues. In DNA form, the CDR3 reads TGTGCCACCAGTGATCAGGGGTTAGTAGGCTACACCTTC. Encoded protein: CATSDQGLVGYTF.

The chain is built from TRBV5-1 and TRBJ1-5, with TRBD1 as a possible D gene (6 bases). Germline loops: CDR1 SGHRS, CDR2 YFSETQ. The CDR3 runs to 15 residues. V was clipped by 0 bases and J by 6 bases, with 13 bases between them. The CDR3 DNA reads as TGCGCCAGCAGCTTGGACGGGGGCAGGGGTCAGCCCCAGCATTTT. It specifies CASSLDGGRGQPQHF.

Many counts were recorded for this clonotype. This chain's CDR3 is CASSQDTGQPWGYTF. CDR3 DNA: TGCGCCAGCAGCCAAGATACGGGACAGCCTTGGGGCTACACCTTC. The rearrangement uses TRBV4-3 and TRBJ1-2, with TRBD1 matching over 7 bases. CDR1 is LGHNA and CDR2 is YSLEER in the germline V gene. The CDR3 extends over 15 amino acids. The trim removed 0 bases at V and 8 bases at J, leaving 9 bases unmatched.

The rearrangement joins TRBV19 to TRBJ1-1; 12 bases line up with TRBD1. Germline V gives CDR1 LNHDA, CDR2 SQIVND (reference sequence). Losses at the gene ends were 8 bases for V and 6 bases for J; bases not matched to a gene: 7. The CDR3 runs 14 residues. The CDR3 nucleotides are TGTGCCAGTGGACCGGGACAGGGGGCTGCTGAAGCTTTCTTT. Protein: CASGPGQGAAEAFF.

J is TRBJ2-7 and V is TRBV20-1; TRBD1 might be the D (7 bases). The V end lost 6 bases, the J end lost 6 bases, and 18 bases lay between the germline ends. There are 13 residues in the CDR3. CDR1 DFQATT and CDR2 SNEGSKA come from the germline V gene (reference sequence). CDR3 protein: CSAQSPGGGEQYF. The CDR3 DNA reads as TGCAGTGCCCAGAGTCCAGGGGGAGGCGAGCAGTACTTC.